These T cell receptor beta chains were read from a single sample in a study of CD8 T cells in Susac syndrome. MiXCR, run by TCRdb on the immunoSEQ multiplex PCR reads, gives a single entry per CDR3 protein. The sample contains some 26,000 distinct CDR3 sequences, roughly 95% of which appear only once. The sample consisted of CD8+ T cells from PBMCs. The source of these receptors is a human donor with Susac syndrome. CDR3s include the opening cysteine and the closing phenylalanine or tryptophan.

V gene: TRBV6-5
J gene: TRBJ2-5
CDR3 protein: CASSYSNSWETQYF

V gene: TRBV7-9
J gene: TRBJ1-6
CDR3 protein: CASSVGQSGSPLHF

V gene: TRBV25-1
J gene: TRBJ1-1
CDR3 protein: CASIRSGEAFF

V gene: TRBV7-9
J gene: TRBJ2-7
CDR3 protein: CASSLGVGTAYEQYF

V gene: TRBV5-4
J gene: TRBJ2-7
CDR3 protein: CLAGDSYEQYF

V gene: TRBV24-1
J gene: TRBJ2-5
CDR3 protein: CATSDLLAGARETQYF

V gene: TRBV27
J gene: TRBJ1-2
CDR3 protein: CASSSPPRDGYTF

V gene: TRBV3-1
J gene: TRBJ2-5
CDR3 protein: CASSPQFGSSGGAETQYF

V gene: TRBV9
J gene: TRBJ2-3
CDR3 protein: CASSVQGAVTDTQYF

V gene: TRBV29-1
J gene: TRBJ2-5
CDR3 protein: CSSDGGPGETQYF

V gene: TRBV9
J gene: TRBJ1-2
CDR3 protein: CASSGISGYTF

V gene: TRBV28
J gene: TRBJ2-6
CDR3 protein: CASRDSALRANVLTF

V gene: TRBV28
J gene: TRBJ2-1
CDR3 protein: CASSLLQSQNEQFF

V gene: TRBV5-4
J gene: TRBJ1-4
CDR3 protein: CASSPGQATNEKLFF

V gene: TRBV29-1
J gene: TRBJ2-7
CDR3 protein: CSVGPGSYEQYF

V gene: TRBV6-2/TRBV6-3
J gene: TRBJ2-3
CDR3 protein: CASSSIADTQYF

V gene: TRBV4-3
J gene: TRBJ2-1
CDR3 protein: CASSLLTWSGDEQFF